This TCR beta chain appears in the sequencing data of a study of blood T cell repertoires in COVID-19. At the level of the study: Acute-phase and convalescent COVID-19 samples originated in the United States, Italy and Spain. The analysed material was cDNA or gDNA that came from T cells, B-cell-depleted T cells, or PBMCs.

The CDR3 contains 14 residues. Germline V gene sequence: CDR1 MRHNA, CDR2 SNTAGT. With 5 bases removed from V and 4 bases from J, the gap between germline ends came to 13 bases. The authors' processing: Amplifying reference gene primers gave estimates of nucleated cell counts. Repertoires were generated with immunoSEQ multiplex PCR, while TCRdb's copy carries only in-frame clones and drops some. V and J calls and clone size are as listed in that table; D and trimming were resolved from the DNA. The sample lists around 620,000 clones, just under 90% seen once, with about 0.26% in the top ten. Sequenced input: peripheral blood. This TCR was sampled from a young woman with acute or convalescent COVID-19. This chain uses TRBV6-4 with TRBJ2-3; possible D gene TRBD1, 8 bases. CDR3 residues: CASSRQGRADTQYF. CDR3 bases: TGTGCCAGCAGTCGACAGGGGAGGGCAGATACGCAGTATTTT.